This T cell receptor (beta chain) was found in a study of OX40 agonist ivuxolimab in advanced cancers. As for the study more broadly: The costimulatory receptor OX40 (CD134) was targeted by ivuxolimab, a fully human IgG2 agonistic monoclonal antibody. A male proportion of around 83% and a mean age of around 60 years, ranging from about 23 to 90, were recorded for the dose-escalation cohort. Intravenous ivuxolimab was administered to patients every 2 weeks at six dose levels: 0.01, 0.1, 0.3, 1.5, 3 and 10 mg/kg. The purpose of peripheral TCRbeta sequencing was to test whether ivuxolimab changed TCR sequence diversity and led to clonal T-cell expansion. Of the approximately 54 patients in dose escalation, 19 had hepatocellular carcinoma, some 15 had melanoma, 9 had renal cell carcinoma and 9 had head and neck cancer. Three dose-escalation patients achieved partial responses, one with hepatocellular carcinoma and two with cutaneous melanoma. The paper covers the monotherapy dose-escalation part of the phase I ivuxolimab trial, which included N of about 50 patients. Prior anti-PD-1, anti-PD-L1 or anti-CTLA-4 therapy was permitted, and 40% to 50% of dose-escalation patients had received checkpoint inhibitors. Broad study findings and their caveats: Which antigens the clonally expanded peripheral T cells were specific for was not determined. At doses of 0.1 to 3.0 mg/kg, clonal expansion of both CD4+ and CD8+ blood T cells was observed from baseline to week 6. In the 0.1-3.0 mg/kg groups, partial responders had among the lowest normalized peripheral clonal expansion, particularly in CD8+ T cells. After ivuxolimab, more expanded clones were found on average in CD8+ T cells than in CD4+ T cells. Low levels of normalized T-cell clonal expansion were also seen in some nonresponding patients.

For sequencing of the TCRbeta CDR3 region, genomic DNA was extracted from the sorted cells. The immunoSEQ Assay was used for sequencing of TCRbeta CDR3 regions. TCRdb took this table from immuneACCESS and kept in-frame rearrangements with V and J called. Such tables lack part of the clones; where checked against another copy, unresolved V genes explain under half of the gap, and the rest is unexplained. This sample has under 80,000 clones in its table, and 75% to 90% of those were observed once. The ten largest account for around 4% of the sample. The trial excluded patients who had a history of autoimmune disease or who were on systemic immunosuppression. Peripheral blood for TCR sequencing was drawn from every dose cohort at baseline, at cycle 4 day 1 and at cycle 7 day 1. Samples came from an open-label, multicenter, first-in-human phase I dose-escalation trial of ivuxolimab. Adults with locally advanced or metastatic melanoma, renal cell carcinoma, hepatocellular carcinoma or head and neck squamous cell carcinoma were enrolled in the trial. Before TCR sequencing, CD4+ T cells and CD8+ T cells from peripheral blood were sorted into separate populations.

Details on this clone: It lacks a known antigen. The sample holds no much larger clone one base away, and base qualities are not on file.

Counted from cysteine to phenylalanine, this CDR3 has 15 amino acids. Only the CDR3 DNA stays, 45 bases, in frame from base 1. Relative to germline, V is missing 4 bases and J is missing 7 bases, with 9 bases of the junction outside any gene match. The germline V gene encodes CDR1 LNHDA and CDR2 SQIVND (reference sequence). This clonotype originated in an adult with an advanced solid tumor such as melanoma, head and neck, liver or kidney cancer. The sample here was CD4+ or CD8+ T cells sorted from blood, taken in a trial of the OX40 agonist ivuxolimab. The rearrangement combines TRBV19 with TRBJ2-1; TRBD1 matches 8 bases in the middle. The bases are TGTGCCAGTAGTAGAGACAGGGGAGGTTCTAATGAGCAGTTCTTC. Its protein reads: CASSRDRGGSNEQFF. The full variable domain, completed from the reference TRBV19 and TRBJ2-1 proteins outside the CDR3, reads DGGITQSPKYLFRKEGQNVTLSCEQNLNHDAMYWYRQDPGQGLRLIYYSQIVNDFQKGDIAEGYSVSREKKESFPLTVTSAQKNPTAFYLCASSRDRGGSNEQFFGPGTRLTVL.